A selection of T cell receptor beta chains follows, all from one sample in a study of CD8 T cell repertoires and HIV-1 epitope variants. Method: immunoSEQ multiplex PCR; TCRdb's copy keeps in-frame clones and lacks some. This table holds fewer than 7,000 clones, more than 60% found once. No antigen is known for these receptors. Specimen: cultured CD8+ T cells derived from PBMCs. Every receptor here comes from a male donor with HIV. The CDR3 runs from the conserved cysteine through the conserved F or W. D genes are given only for firm matches. A clone size is listed for some rows: how often the clone was seen (once, few, many), or a class if it is expanded.

>TRBD2|TRBJ2-3|TRBV5-4|-
TGTGCCAGCAGCCCCGCAAGGGGCGGGAGGGACTTCACAGATACGCAGTATTTT
CASSPARGGRDFTDTQYF
>-|TRBJ2-7|TRBV29-1|-
TGCAGCGTTGGTCTGGGGGGCAACTACGAGCAGTACTTC
CSVGLGGNYEQYF
>-|TRBJ2-6|TRBV5-1|-
TGCGCCAGCAGCTTGACGACCCGGACATCTGGGGCCAACGTCCTGACTTTC
CASSLTTRTSGANVLTF
>TRBD1|TRBJ1-4|TRBV7-2|-
TGTGCCAGCAGCTTATATTCGACAGGGATTAATGAAAAACTGTTTTTT
CASSLYSTGINEKLFF
>-|TRBJ1-1|TRBV25-1|-
TGTGCCAGCAGTGAATATAGGGCAGTGAACACTGAAGCTTTCTTT
CASSEYRAVNTEAFF
>TRBD1|TRBJ2-5|TRBV5-5|-
TGTGCCAGCAGCCTACCCGGGACAGGGGGCACCCCCCAAGAGACCCAGTACTTC
CASSLPGTGGTPQETQYF
>TRBD1|TRBJ2-1|TRBV28|-
TGTGCCAGCAGTTCGTCAGACAGGGTTCACGAGCAGTTCTTC
CASSSSDRVHEQFF
>-|TRBJ2-7|TRBV7-9|few
TGTGCCAGCAGCCAAGGCGGATCAGACAGGTCCCTATCCTACGAGCAGTACTTC
CASSQGGSDRSLSYEQYF
>TRBD2|TRBJ2-1|TRBV6-5|-
TGTGCCAGCAGTTACTCGGCTAGCGGGAGCGGCAATGAGCAGTTCTTC
CASSYSASGSGNEQFF
>-|TRBJ2-1|TRBV2|-
TGTGCCAGCAGTCCGCTTAGCGGAGGGGGGGCGTTCAATGAGCAGTTCTTC
CASSPLSGGGAFNEQFF
>-|TRBJ2-7|TRBV10-1|-
TGCGCCAGCAGTGAGGAAGGGACTTTTCAGTACTTC
CASSEEGTFQYF
>TRBD1|TRBJ2-7|TRBV11-2|-
TGTGCCAGCAGCTCGGGACAGCAAGCCTACGAGCAGTACTTC
CASSSGQQAYEQYF
>-|TRBJ2-1|TRBV6-6|-
TGTGCCAGCAGTTACGGGGGCAGGGGTTATGATGAGCAGTTCTTC
CASSYGGRGYDEQFF
>TRBD1|TRBJ2-7|TRBV2|-
TGTGCCAGCAGTGAAGCGCTACGGCAGGGGGCGACCGACGAGCAGTACTTC
CASSEALRQGATDEQYF
>-|TRBJ2-1|TRBV2|-
TGTGCCAGCAGTGCAGCGGGCCTCGCTTACAATGAGCAGTTCTTC
CASSAAGLAYNEQFF
>TRBD1|TRBJ1-5|TRBV28|-
TGTGCCAGCAGATCCCTCCGACAGGGGCAGCGCAATCAGCCCCAGCATTTT
CASRSLRQGQRNQPQHF
>-|TRBJ2-1|TRBV19|-
TGTGCCAGTGGCGAGGGGTCAGGGACCTACAATGAGCAGTTCTTC
CASGEGSGTYNEQFF
>-|TRBJ2-7|TRBV9|few
TGTGCCAGCAGCGTAGGAGGTGGGGGCAGGGACCTTGCCTACGAGCAGTACTTC
CASSVGGGGRDLAYEQYF
>TRBD2|TRBJ2-3|TRBV7-2|-
TGTGCCAGCAGCCCTCGCCTAGCGGGAAGTAGAGATACGCAGTATTTT
CASSPRLAGSRDTQYF
>-|TRBJ2-7|TRBV5-4|-
TGTGCCAGCAGCTTGGAGGGAGGCCGGTACGAGCAGTACTTC
CASSLEGGRYEQYF
>-|TRBJ2-2|TRBV27|once
TGTGCCAGCACCAGGGTGGGCACCGGGGAGCTGTTTTTT
CASTRVGTGELFF
>-|TRBJ2-7|TRBV6-5|-
TGTGCCAGCAGTTACGGGGCACAGGGCGAGCAGTACTTC
CASSYGAQGEQYF